The 3 T cell receptor beta chains below all came from one sample that was sequenced in a study of early T cells in non-severe SARS-CoV-2 infection. TCRdb processed the 5' RACE reads anew with MiXCR; each CDR3 protein has one entry. This table holds some 80,000 distinct CDR3 sequences, approximately 12% found once. The sample consisted of whole blood, taken at baseline. Receptor source: an adult who was a healthcare worker with PCR-confirmed SARS-CoV-2 infection or an uninfected control (not recorded which). The donor label of this sample is uncertain.

There are a few counts of this clonotype. This chain connects TRBV9 to TRBJ2-7; tentatively, D is TRBD2 (6 bases). The CDR3 loop spans 18 amino acids. Germline loops: CDR1 SGDLS, CDR2 YYNGEE. Trimming removed 0 bases from V and 2 bases from J, with 21 bases in between. The CDR3, as DNA: TGTGCCAGCAGCGTAGAGACCGAGTATGGCGGGATAACCTACGAGCAGTACTTC. Amino acids: CASSVETEYGGITYEQYF.

This chain connects TRBV20-1 to TRBJ2-1, with 7 bases lining up with TRBD1. Germline V gene sequence: CDR1 DFQATT, CDR2 SNEGSKA (reference sequence). This CDR3 contains 12 residues. This chain's CDR3 is CSSRGLYNEQFF. The CDR3 bases are TGCAGCTCGAGGGGGCTCTACAATGAGCAGTTCTTC.

The rearrangement uses TRBV5-6 and TRBJ1-6; a weak D match, TRBD1 (6 bases). In germline, CDR1 is SGHDT, CDR2 YYEEEE. Trimming removed 1 base at V and 18 bases at J, with 14 bases between. The CDR3 contains 12 residues. In DNA form, the CDR3 reads TGTGCCAGCAGCTTGACTGGGACATCGCCCCACTTT. Translating gives CASSLTGTSPHF.